These 2 T cell receptor beta chains originate from one sample sequenced in a study of T cell clonality in common variable immunodeficiency. The repertoire was sequenced with immunoSEQ multiplex PCR; TCRdb's copy has only in-frame clones and lacks some. The sample is made up of approximately 21,000 clones, none counted only once. Study results and caveats: Reportedly, TCR beta sequences from common variable immunodeficiency showed fewer deletions and N-nucleotide insertions.

These receptors are not linked to any known antigen. The sequencing input was peripheral blood mononuclear cells. These receptors were obtained from a human donor with common variable immunodeficiency.

For this clone: Read data end 3 residues before the CDR3 end; the end is taken from the germline J gene. The chain has TRBV6-2 or TRBV6-3 and TRBJ2-3; D unresolved. The V end was cut by 3 bases, the J end by 5 bases, with 9 bases between. This CDR3 is 13 amino acids long. Germline V gene data show CDR1 as MNHEY and CDR2 as SVGEGT. CDR3 sequence: CASSYRSGDTQYF. Incomplete CDR3 DNA: TGTGCCAGCAGTTATAGGTCAGGAGATACG.

As for this clone: The read stops 3 residues short of the end of the CDR3; the missing end is completed from the germline J gene. The chain is built from TRBV19 and TRBJ2-2; 13 bases match TRBD2. V shed 3 bases and J 6 bases; nucleotides not matched to a gene: 13. Germline CDR1 is LNHDA and CDR2 is SQIVND (reference sequence). This CDR3 region has 19 residues. The DNA read from the CDR3 is TGTGCCAGTAGTATTGAGAGGGTGACTAGCGGGGGGATGGCCGGGGAG. It specifies CASSIERVTSGGMAGE. The complete CDR3 reads CASSIERVTSGGMAGELFF.